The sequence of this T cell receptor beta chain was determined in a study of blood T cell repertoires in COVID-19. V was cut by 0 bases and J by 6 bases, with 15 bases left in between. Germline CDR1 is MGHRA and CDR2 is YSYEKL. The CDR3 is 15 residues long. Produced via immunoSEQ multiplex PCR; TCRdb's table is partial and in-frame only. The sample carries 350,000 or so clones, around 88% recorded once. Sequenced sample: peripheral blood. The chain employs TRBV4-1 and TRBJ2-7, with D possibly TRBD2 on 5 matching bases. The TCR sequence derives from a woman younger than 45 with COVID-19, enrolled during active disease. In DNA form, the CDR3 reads TGCGCCAGCAGCCAAGAGTTAGGACTCTCAATCGAGCAGTACTTC. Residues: CASSQELGLSIEQYF.